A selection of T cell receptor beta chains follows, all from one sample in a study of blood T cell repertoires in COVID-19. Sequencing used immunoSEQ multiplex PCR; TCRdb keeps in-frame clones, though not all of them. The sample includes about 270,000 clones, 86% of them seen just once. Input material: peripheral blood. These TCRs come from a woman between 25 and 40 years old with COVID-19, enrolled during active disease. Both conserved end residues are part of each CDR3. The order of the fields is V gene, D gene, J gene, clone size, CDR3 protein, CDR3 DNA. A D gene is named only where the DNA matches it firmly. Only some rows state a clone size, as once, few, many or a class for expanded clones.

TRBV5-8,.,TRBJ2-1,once,CASSSGAGYNEQFF,TGTGCCAGCAGCTCAGGTGCGGGGTACAATGAGCAGTTCTTC
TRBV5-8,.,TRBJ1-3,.,CASSLYINTIYF,TGTGCCAGCAGCTTGTACATTAACACCATATATTTT
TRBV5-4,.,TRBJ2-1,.,CASSFPRGGEQFF,TGTGCCAGCAGCTTCCCCAGGGGTGGTGAGCAGTTCTTC
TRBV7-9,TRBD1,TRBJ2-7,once,CASSLASKDRGLVFDEQYF,TGTGCCAGCAGCTTAGCATCGAAGGACAGGGGTCTAGTTTTCGACGAGCAGTACTTC
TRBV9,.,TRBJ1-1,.,CASSPRGSGITEAFF,TGTGCCAGCAGCCCGAGGGGGTCAGGGATCACTGAAGCTTTCTTT
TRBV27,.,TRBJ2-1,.,CASSFTGVRGPLDNEQFF,TGTGCCAGCAGTTTTACGGGGGTGCGGGGGCCCTTAGACAATGAGCAGTTCTTC
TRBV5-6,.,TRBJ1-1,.,CASSLGGSQNTEAFF,TGTGCCAGCAGCTTGGGAGGCTCCCAGAACACTGAAGCTTTCTTT
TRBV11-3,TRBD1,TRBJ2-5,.,CASSYRGSGQETQYF,TGTGCCAGCAGCTACAGGGGGTCAGGACAAGAGACCCAGTACTTC
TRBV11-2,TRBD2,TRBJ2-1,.,CASSLVGGDYNEQFF,TGTGCCAGCAGCTTAGTTGGGGGGGATTACAATGAGCAGTTCTTC
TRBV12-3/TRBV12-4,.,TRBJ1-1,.,CASSFGGVGEAFF,TGTGCCAGCAGTTTTGGCGGGGTAGGTGAAGCTTTCTTT
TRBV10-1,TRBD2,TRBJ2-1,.,CASRTSGGSSYNEQFF,TGCGCCAGCCGAACTAGCGGGGGGAGCTCCTACAATGAGCAGTTCTTC
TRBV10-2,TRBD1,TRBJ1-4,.,CASSERDRANEKLFF,TGCGCCAGCAGTGAGCGGGACAGGGCGAATGAAAAACTGTTTTTT
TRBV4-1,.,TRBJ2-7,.,CASSQDLREPSYEQYF,TGCGCCAGCAGCCAAGATTTGCGGGAACCTTCCTACGAGCAGTACTTC
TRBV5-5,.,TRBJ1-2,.,CASSSRGGNGYTF,TGTGCCAGCAGCTCCAGGGGTGGTAATGGCTACACCTTC
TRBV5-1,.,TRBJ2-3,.,CASSWEGGHAATQYF,TGCGCCAGCAGCTGGGAGGGGGGACACGCGGCTACGCAGTATTTT
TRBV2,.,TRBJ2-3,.,CASSEGPSTDTQYF,TGTGCCAGCAGTGAGGGCCCGAGCACAGATACGCAGTATTTT
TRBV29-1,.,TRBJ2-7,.,CSVEDRAGYGQYF,TGCAGCGTTGAAGATCGGGCGGGCTACGGGCAGTACTTC
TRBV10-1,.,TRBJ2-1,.,CASSESKGRGADNEQFF,TGCGCCAGCAGTGAGTCGAAGGGCAGGGGTGCGGACAATGAGCAGTTCTTC
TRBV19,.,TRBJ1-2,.,CASSITGNYGYTF,TGTGCCAGTAGTATAACCGGGAACTATGGCTACACCTTC
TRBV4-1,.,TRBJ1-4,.,CASSQEGSPNEKLFF,TGCGCCAGCAGCCAAGAGGGCAGCCCTAATGAAAAACTGTTTTTT
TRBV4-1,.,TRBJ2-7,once,CASSQGTARDYEQYF,TGCGCCAGCAGCCAAGGGACAGCAAGAGACTACGAGCAGTACTTC
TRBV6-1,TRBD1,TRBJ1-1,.,CASSEEGAGASGGAFF,TGTGCCAGCAGTGAAGAGGGGGCAGGGGCCAGCGGTGGAGCTTTCTTT
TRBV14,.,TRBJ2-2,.,CASSPHWTDGELFF,TGTGCCAGCAGCCCCCACTGGACAGACGGGGAGCTGTTTTTT
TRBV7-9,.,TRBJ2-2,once,CASSSGVQNPGRGTGELFF,TGTGCCAGCAGCTCGGGGGTACAGAACCCAGGGAGAGGCACCGGGGAGCTGTTTTTT
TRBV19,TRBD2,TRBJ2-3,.,CASSISGGAPDTQYF,TGTGCCAGTAGTATTAGCGGGGGGGCGCCAGATACGCAGTATTTT
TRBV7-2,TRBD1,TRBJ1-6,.,CARPRDRGSQFNSPLHF,TGTGCCAGGCCCCGGGACAGGGGCTCGCAATTCAATTCACCCCTCCACTTT
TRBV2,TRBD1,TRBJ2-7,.,CASSSDRHSYEQYF,TGTGCCAGCAGTTCGGACAGGCATTCCTACGAGCAGTACTTC
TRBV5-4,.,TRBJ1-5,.,CAAVRGIDQPQHF,TGTGCCGCCGTACGGGGGATAGATCAGCCCCAGCATTTT
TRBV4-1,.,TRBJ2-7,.,CASSQEESRGYEQYF,TGCGCCAGCAGCCAAGAAGAATCAAGAGGCTACGAGCAGTACTTC
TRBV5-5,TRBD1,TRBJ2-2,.,CASRSGTGGFNTGELFF,TGTGCCAGCAGATCCGGGACAGGGGGCTTCAACACCGGGGAGCTGTTTTTT
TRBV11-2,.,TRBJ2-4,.,CASSSLPQGQNIQYF,TGTGCCAGCAGCTCGTTACCCCAGGGGCAAAACATTCAGTACTTC
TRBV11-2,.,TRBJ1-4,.,CASSLVAGNNEKLFF,TGTGCCAGCAGCTTAGTCGCGGGGAATAATGAAAAACTGTTTTTT
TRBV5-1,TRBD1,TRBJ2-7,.,CASSPVGTGGYEQYF,TGCGCCAGCAGCCCTGTGGGGACAGGTGGGTACGAGCAGTACTTC
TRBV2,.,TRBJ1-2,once,CASSEGRAGYTF,TGTGCCAGCAGTGAAGGAAGGGCGGGATACACCTTC
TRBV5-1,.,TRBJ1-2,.,CASSYGEPLPYGYTF,TGCGCCAGCAGCTACGGGGAGCCACTTCCCTATGGCTACACCTTC
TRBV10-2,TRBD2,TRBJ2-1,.,CASSDLVWLAESSYNEQFF,TGCGCCAGCAGTGATTTGGTGTGGCTAGCGGAGAGCTCCTACAATGAGCAGTTCTTC
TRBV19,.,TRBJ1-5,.,CASSAGMGNQPQHF,TGTGCCAGTAGTGCGGGGATGGGCAATCAGCCCCAGCATTTT
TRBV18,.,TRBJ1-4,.,CASSSTIDRATNEKLFF,TGTGCCAGCTCATCCACCATCGACAGAGCAACTAATGAAAAACTGTTTTTT
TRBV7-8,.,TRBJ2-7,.,CASSSSGEQYF,TGTGCCAGCAGCTCGAGTGGCGAGCAGTACTTC
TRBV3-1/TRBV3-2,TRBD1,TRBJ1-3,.,CASSQGPNRGDGNTIYF,TGTGCCAGCAGCCAAGGTCCTAACAGGGGGGATGGAAACACCATATATTTT